The text below deals with one TCR beta chain. Its antigen is unidentified. A much larger clone is a single base away; this may be a read error. Time point defined: persistent/refractory GD, antithyroid drugs over 5 years with positive TRAb. PBMC RNA served as the TCR library source. Library construction for TCR beta used iRepertoire HTBI primers and Arm-PCR of CDR3 regions. TCRdb re-analysed the multiplex PCR reads in MiXCR, keeping a single row per CDR3 protein. The sample has roughly 450,000 distinct CDR3 sequences, 22% seen once. This sample was taken from a study of regulatory T cells in long-lasting Graves disease. Study outcomes and limitations: Favored gene segments in persistent disease were TRBV28, TRBJ1-2 and TRBJ2-5.

From germline, CDR1 is MNHNS and CDR2 SASEGT. The CDR3 length is 11 residues. V shed 6 bases and J shed 5 bases, with 7 bases lying between them. The clonotype was recovered from a female donor with Graves disease. The specimen comprised peripheral blood mononuclear cells (PBMCs), sampled when the disease was refractory, from a patient treated with antithyroid drugs. The chain links TRBV6-1 to TRBJ1-1; unclear D gene. This chain's CDR3 is CASRQKTEAFF. The CDR3 coding sequence is TGTGCCAGCAGACAGAAAACTGAAGCTTTCTTT.